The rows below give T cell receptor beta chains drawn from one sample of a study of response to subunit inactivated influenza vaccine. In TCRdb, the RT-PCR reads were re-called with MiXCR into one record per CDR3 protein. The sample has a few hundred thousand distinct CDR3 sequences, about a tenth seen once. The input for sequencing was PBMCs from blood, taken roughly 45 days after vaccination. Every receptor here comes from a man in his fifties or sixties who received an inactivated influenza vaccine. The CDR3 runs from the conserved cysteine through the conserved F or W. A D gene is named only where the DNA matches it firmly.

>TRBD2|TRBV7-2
CASSPQRGATYEQYF
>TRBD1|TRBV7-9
CASSPGGGGLLNTEAFF
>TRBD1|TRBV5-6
CASSIEGRGPKDEQYF
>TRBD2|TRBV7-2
CASSVSGGLSYEQYF
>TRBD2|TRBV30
CAGTSDVGDTQYF
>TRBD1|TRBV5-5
CASSGQGGYGYTF
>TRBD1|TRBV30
CACGQGSKGYTF
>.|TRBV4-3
CASSQGRDLSEKLFF
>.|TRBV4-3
CASSQGLTIAKNIQYF
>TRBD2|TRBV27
CASSLILAGGPSNEQFF
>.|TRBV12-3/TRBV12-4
CASSPNLSYNEQFF
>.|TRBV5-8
CASTTGTGYGYTF
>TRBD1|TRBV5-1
CASSMDKDRDFYEQYF
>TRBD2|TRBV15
CATSGPSGSYNEQFF
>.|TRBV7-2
CASTSNGLRGNEQFF
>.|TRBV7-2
CASSFSTKETQYF
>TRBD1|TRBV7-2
CASSQPEQGETQYF
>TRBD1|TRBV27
CASRGGTGVNSPLHF
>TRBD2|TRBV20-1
CCARDPQRGGQETQYF
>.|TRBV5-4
CASSSRDTDETQYF
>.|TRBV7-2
CASSLTWAENTIYF
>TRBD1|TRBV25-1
CASSGYRQGSRSYEQYF
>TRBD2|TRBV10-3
CAISESRRGTRVRYEQFF
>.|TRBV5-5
CASRLGGEYGYTF
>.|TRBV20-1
CSAQRKTAYEQYF
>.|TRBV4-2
CASSPGLGLYEQYF
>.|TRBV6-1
CASSEIDTTGAFF
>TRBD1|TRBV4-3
CASSQDRQGGSYEQYF
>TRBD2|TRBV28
CASRRLAGMYNEQFF
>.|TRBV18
CASSATEGQGYTF
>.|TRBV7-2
CASSLVGGQTGNTIYF
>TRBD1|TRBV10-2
CASSDVRGQSNQPQHF
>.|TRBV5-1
CASSLSGPTKAGYTF
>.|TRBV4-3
CASSQEPGPYEQYF
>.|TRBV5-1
CASSHTTGSPGELFF
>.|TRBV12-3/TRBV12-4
CASSSQGVNTEAFF
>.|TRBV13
CASSLRGRGPRSPLHF
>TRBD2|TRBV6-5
CASSYSRTGGDYEQFF
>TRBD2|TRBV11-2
CASRSLAGYTQYF
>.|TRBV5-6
CASSLRLRDTQYF
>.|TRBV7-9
CASSDSPDRTTDTQYF
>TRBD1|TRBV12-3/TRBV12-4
CASSLIGTGIYEQYF
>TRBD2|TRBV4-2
CASSRSGGLAGGPTDTQYF
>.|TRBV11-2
CASRKGFGGIEQYF
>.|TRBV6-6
CASSYRSYNEQFF
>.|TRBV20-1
CSAGDANTGELFF
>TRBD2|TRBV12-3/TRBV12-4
CASSPTSVQETQYF
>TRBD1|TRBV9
CASSRRTGPQETQYF
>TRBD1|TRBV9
CASSVVVGTGFMNTEAFF
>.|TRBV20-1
CSARVSRRETNEQFF
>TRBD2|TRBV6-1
CASSWERGEQFF
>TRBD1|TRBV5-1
CASSFRDSYNEQFF
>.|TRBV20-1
CSARKGSGRGTEAFF
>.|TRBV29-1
CSVTLYGNTEAFF
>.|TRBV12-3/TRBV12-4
CASSPQSSSDTQYF